Listed below are T cell receptor beta chains from one sample, sequenced in a study of cytomegalovirus exposure and HLA in healthy donors. Repertoires were generated with immunoSEQ multiplex PCR, while TCRdb's copy carries only in-frame clones and drops some. The sample shows around 70,000 clones, 94% of them seen only once. The source material was PBMCs. The receptors stem from a man younger than 30 in good health and CMV-seropositive. CDR3s include the opening cysteine and the closing phenylalanine or tryptophan. A D gene is named only where the DNA matches it firmly.

TRBV28,TRBJ1-2,NA,CASSRPGQNGYTF,TGTGCCAGCAGCCGACCTGGACAGAATGGCTACACCTTC
TRBV6-1,TRBJ2-7,TRBD1,CASSARQGVYEQYF,TGTGCCAGCAGTGCGCGACAGGGGGTTTACGAGCAGTACTTC
TRBV28,TRBJ2-7,TRBD1,CASSLLGTGVDEQYF,TGTGCCAGCAGTTTATTGGGGACAGGGGTGGACGAGCAGTACTTC
TRBV30,TRBJ2-1,TRBD2,CAWDLAGGLISEQFF,TGTGCCTGGGATCTAGCGGGAGGGCTGATAAGTGAGCAGTTCTTC
TRBV6-1,TRBJ2-7,NA,CASRRQTSREQYF,TGTGCCAGCAGGCGGCAAACCTCGAGGGAGCAGTACTTC
TRBV19,TRBJ1-1,NA,CASSIWGDRAEAFF,TGTGCCAGTAGTATATGGGGGGATCGTGCTGAAGCTTTCTTT
TRBV2,TRBJ2-7,NA,CASSEGVALSYEQYF,TGTGCCAGCAGTGAAGGGGTAGCGCTGTCCTACGAGCAGTACTTC
TRBV27,TRBJ2-7,TRBD1,CASSFGDSSYEQYF,TGTGCCAGCAGTTTTGGGGACAGTTCCTACGAGCAGTACTTC
TRBV28,TRBJ2-7,TRBD1,CASGGAGQGSYEQYF,TGTGCCAGCGGGGGAGCAGGACAGGGATCCTACGAGCAGTACTTC
TRBV4-1,TRBJ2-3,TRBD2,CASSPRQREDADTQYF,TGCGCCAGCAGCCCCAGGCAGCGGGAGGATGCAGATACGCAGTATTTT
TRBV7-9,TRBJ1-2,NA,CASSLIRFGDYGYTF,TGTGCCAGCAGCTTAATTCGATTCGGGGACTATGGCTACACCTTC
TRBV19,TRBJ2-7,TRBD1,CASSRTGGSYEQYF,TGTGCCAGTAGTCGGACAGGGGGCTCCTACGAGCAGTACTTC
TRBV4-1,TRBJ2-2,TRBD2,CASSQGNGLAVTGELFF,TGCGCCAGCAGCCAAGGAAACGGACTAGCGGTGACCGGGGAGCTGTTTTTT
TRBV4-1,TRBJ2-2,TRBD2,CASSQGPLAGVSGELFF,TGCGCCAGCAGCCAAGGACCACTAGCGGGAGTGAGCGGGGAGCTGTTTTTT